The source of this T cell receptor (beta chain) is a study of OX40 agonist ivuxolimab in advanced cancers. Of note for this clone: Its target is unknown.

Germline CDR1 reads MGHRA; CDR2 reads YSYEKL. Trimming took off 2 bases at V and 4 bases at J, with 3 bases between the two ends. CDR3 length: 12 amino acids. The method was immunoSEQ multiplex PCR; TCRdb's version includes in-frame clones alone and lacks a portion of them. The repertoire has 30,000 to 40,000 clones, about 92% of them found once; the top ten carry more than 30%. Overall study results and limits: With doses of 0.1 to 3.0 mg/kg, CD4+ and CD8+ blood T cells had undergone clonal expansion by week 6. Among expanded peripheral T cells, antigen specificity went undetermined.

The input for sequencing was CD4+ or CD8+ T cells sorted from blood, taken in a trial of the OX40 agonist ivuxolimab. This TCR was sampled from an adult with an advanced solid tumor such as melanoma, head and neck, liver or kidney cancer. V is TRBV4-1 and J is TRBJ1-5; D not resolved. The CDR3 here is CASSQINQPQHF. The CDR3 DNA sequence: TGCGCCAGCAGCCAAATTAATCAGCCCCAGCATTTT.